This TCR beta chain was retrieved from a study of OX40 agonist ivuxolimab in advanced cancers. This CDR3 has 13 residues. Germline values: CDR1 LGHNA, CDR2 YNFKEQ. V was shortened by 4 bases and J by 8 bases, with 14 bases between the two germline ends. Measured with immunoSEQ multiplex PCR; TCRdb has only the in-frame clones, and not every one. This table has approximately 77,000 clones, 91% appearing once. The clonotype originates from an adult with an advanced solid tumor such as melanoma, head and neck, liver or kidney cancer. The sequenced sample was CD4+ or CD8+ T cells sorted from blood, obtained in a trial of the OX40 agonist ivuxolimab. V usage is TRBV4-2 and J usage is TRBJ1-1; D might be TRBD1 (6 bases). The CDR3 DNA reads as TGTGCCAGCAGCCCAGAGGGGGGTACGGAAGCTTTCTTT. Its translation: CASSPEGGTEAFF.